This T cell receptor beta chain was observed in a study of cytomegalovirus exposure and HLA in healthy donors (TCRdb year 2017). Turning to the overall study: In an earlier analysis of 450 to 750 of the donors, about 260 Gb of sequence data and roughly 100 million unique TCR beta sequences from about 179 million T cells were reported. An early release covering roughly 600 HLA-typed donors comprised around 300 gigabases of sequencing data and roughly 86 million unique TCR sequences. Among the approximately 430 genotyped donors, around 81% belonged to the genetic ancestry cluster associated with self-reported Caucasian donors. The study aimed to test whether cataloging public T cell receptors could reveal signatures of past pathogen exposure. The study used immunosequencing to profile the T cell repertoires of approximately 640 subjects and linked those repertoires to cytomegalovirus serostatus. Besides the first cohort of around 670 subjects, a separate validation cohort made up of about 120 different subjects was used. To predict cytomegalovirus infection status, the study brought together high-throughput TCR immunosequencing, statistical association of individual TCRs with disease status, and machine learning. A later analysis re-analyzed previously published TCR beta repertoires from 600 to 850 donors and added high-resolution HLA genotyping to study TCR occurrence patterns. In the later analysis, no new phenotypic data were used to find candidate immune exposures; instead, reliance was placed on TCR beta sequences and their occurrence across donors. An earlier analysis of approximately 580 of the donors used high-throughput TCR beta sequencing to judge whether each TCR beta V gene segment behaved as functional or pseudogenic. Donor age, sex, ethnicity and CMV serostatus were collected together with the repertoire data. A later genetic analysis took genome-wide SNP genotypes for about 55% of the 666 donors and used that subset as a discovery cohort. All discovery cohort repertoires had been generated using a single sequencing platform. Both class I and class II loci were covered by HLA typing, at four-digit resolution. Typing coverage differed by locus: A, B, C, DRB1 and DQB1 were typed in about 620-640 donors, DQA1 in about 550, DPA1 in 600 to 610, and DPB1 in roughly 450. Because of strong linkage in the cohort, five DR-DQ haplotypes were treated as single units for association and clustering. Among some 400 genotyped donors of the cohort, an average of about 240,000 unique TCR beta nucleotide sequences was sequenced per donor, of which about 20% were non-productive. General conclusions and limits of the study: A later analysis found that TCR association rates varied across HLA loci, with DRB1 alleles showing the most associated TCRs and HLA-C alleles the fewest. Only TCR beta chains were sequenced in this cohort, and the absence of alpha or paired-chain data limited detectable features. In a later analysis, several top co-occurrence clusters were reported to appear linked to parvovirus B19, influenza, CMV and Epstein-Barr virus. A further reported finding was that TCR beta sequences accurately predicted the HLA-A and HLA-B alleles for most subjects in the first cohort. Linkage disequilibrium might explain the correlated functional status among segregating V segments, but an unknown experimental factor could not be excluded. In an earlier analysis of some 500 of the donors, most TCR beta V segments were observed in productive rearrangements about 87% or about 30% of the time, broadly matching IMGT annotations. When HLA alleles, especially DR and DQ, strongly co-occurred, TCR associations were difficult to assign to individual alleles. The only immune exposure information available for the cohort was CMV serostatus. Because the 87-base-pair reads could not distinguish some IMGT-functional V segments, including TRBV6-2 and TRBV6-3, those segments were excluded. Cytomegalovirus status was reported to be diagnosed by the classifier with high specificity and sensitivity in both the original and validation cohorts. Most TCR sequences were observed very rarely across donors, whereas some public TCRs were present in many individuals. According to a later genetic analysis, donors in an Asian-associated ancestry cluster had fewer N-insertions in productive TCRs than the roughly 700-donor mean. It was suggested by the authors that the approach could potentially be generalized to other disease states and immunological phenotypes. Sequencing depth was assumed to be roughly uniform across donors in the presence/absence analyses, though that assumption may not hold. The earlier analysis of 587 of the donors excluded 15 to 20 rarely observed V segments, including chromosome 9 orphons, because counts were too low. V-gene and J-gene trimming of TCR beta chains was associated with a missense DCLRE1C variant in a later genetic analysis, and the association was replicated in an independent cohort. In a later analysis, HLA-associated TCR beta chains were found to be more clonally expanded and to have lower generation probabilities than equally common non-associated chains. A later analysis found that most CMV-associated TCR beta chains appeared HLA-restricted, with HLA associations seemingly driven largely by CMV exposure. A group of highly shared sequence variants was considered likely to be a technical artifact of the sequencing pipeline. In vitro tests confirmed that a few of the cytomegalovirus-associated TCR beta chains recognize cytomegalovirus antigens. Because HLA typing was missing for some donors at each locus, association tests included only the typed subset. In the study, around 160 TCR beta chains were listed as associated with cytomegalovirus. Specific HLA alleles were associated with more than 15,000 TCR beta sequences at a false discovery rate of 0.05 in a later analysis.

CDR1 and CDR2 were assigned from the germline V gene as SGHRS and YFSETQ. The V and J ends are trimmed by 4 bases and 4 bases, leaving 24 bases between them. From the cysteine through the phenylalanine, the CDR3 covers 17 amino acids. The read is trimmed to its CDR3 DNA, 51 bases read in frame from base 1. Comments on this clone: What antigen it recognizes has not been identified. No qualities accompany the bases; no much larger clone lies one base away.

The cohort was made up of 666 healthy bone marrow donors. All cohort members were sampled while nominally healthy, although unrecorded immune exposures were likely present. The donor tested CMV seropositive and was one of the 289 seropositive cohort members. Every donor gave a peripheral blood sample, and the peripheral blood mononuclear cells from that sample were used for TCR beta sequencing. Genomic DNA was extracted from the blood cell samples with the Qiagen DNeasy Blood Extraction Kit. The library came from the immunoSEQ multiplex PCR assay. For the multiplex PCR, a mixture combining 60 forward primers for TCR Vbeta segments and 13 reverse primers for TCR Jbeta segments was used. Amplification of the CDR3 region of rearranged TCR beta genes was performed with a multiplex PCR assay on genomic DNA. The Illumina HiSeq System was used to sequence the amplified TCR beta libraries as 87-base-pair reads. Processing in the source paper ran as follows. A later analysis counted about 80 million unique TCR beta chains across the roughly 700 repertoires, and approximately 11 million of these chains were shared by at least two donors. Raw reads were error-corrected and collapsed into unique sequences with a nearest-neighbor algorithm that merged closely related sequences to remove PCR and sequencing errors. Alignment of CDR3 sequences to IMGT reference sequences was used to assign V, D and J gene segments. For a sequence to be retained, a match of at least six nucleotides was required to both a V gene segment and a J gene segment. A rearrangement was called productive if the CDR3 had no stop codons and remained in frame with V and J, and every other rearrangement was called non-productive. Following IMGT convention, CDR3 was defined as the stretch from the second conserved V-encoded cysteine to the conserved J-encoded phenylalanine. The earlier analysis of about 640 of the donors excluded any sequence lacking an unambiguous match to a single V gene segment. In an earlier analysis of 587 of the donors, a V segment was called functional when productive rearrangements were above 56.7%, and segregating when the standard deviation between donors exceeded 5%. A statistical classification framework was built to diagnose cytomegalovirus status from the catalog of TCR beta chain sequences. A later analysis assigned V and J genes by comparing TCR nucleotide sequences with IMGT/GENE-DB human TR gene sequences. Using the TCRdist pipeline, a later analysis assigned CDR3 sequences along with most-parsimonious VDJ recombination scenarios. In a later analysis, each TCR beta chain was defined by its CDR3 amino acid sequence together with its V-gene family, and reads without a unique V-gene family were excluded. To address suspected cross-contamination and a sequencing artifact, a later analysis removed 550 to 750 highly shared, low-generation-probability nucleotide sequences. For each public chain, a later analysis derived a clonal expansion index from normalized ranks of inferred template counts within each repertoire. In a later analysis, generation probabilities were computed using a VDJ recombination model fitted to out-of-frame rearrangements, and the results were checked against IGoR. In a later analysis, TCR-TCR, TCR-HLA and TCR-CMV co-occurrence was scored with hypergeometric tests, and a repertoire-size bias correction was applied to TCR pairs. A later analysis estimated false discovery rates by permuting HLA or CMV assignments 20 times. In a later analysis, co-occurring TCRs were grouped with DBSCAN, and TCRdist sequence similarity was added when clustering was performed within HLA-allele-positive subsets. Co-occurrence clustering excluded repertoires with fewer than 30,000 or more than 120,000 public chains, plus five with anomalous nucleotide sharing. In its TCRdb copy, this immuneACCESS table keeps in-frame sequences only and misses some clones. Where compared with another copy, unresolved V genes explain less than half of these, and the others have no known cause. From that table come the V and J calls and clone size; the DNA was used to work out D and trimming. Across this sample there are some 110,000 clones, with approximately 69% seen only once. Clones ranked in the top ten supply around a tenth of the sample.

This sequence originates from a woman in her 50s in good health and CMV-seropositive. The specimen sequenced was PBMCs. The chain links TRBV5-1 with TRBJ2-7, with TRBD2 perhaps the D gene, on 5 matching bases. The DNA is as follows: TGCGCCAGCAGCCTGGCGGGTAGTATGGTCCCCCCGTACGAGCAGTACTTC. This is translated as CASSLAGSMVPPYEQYF.